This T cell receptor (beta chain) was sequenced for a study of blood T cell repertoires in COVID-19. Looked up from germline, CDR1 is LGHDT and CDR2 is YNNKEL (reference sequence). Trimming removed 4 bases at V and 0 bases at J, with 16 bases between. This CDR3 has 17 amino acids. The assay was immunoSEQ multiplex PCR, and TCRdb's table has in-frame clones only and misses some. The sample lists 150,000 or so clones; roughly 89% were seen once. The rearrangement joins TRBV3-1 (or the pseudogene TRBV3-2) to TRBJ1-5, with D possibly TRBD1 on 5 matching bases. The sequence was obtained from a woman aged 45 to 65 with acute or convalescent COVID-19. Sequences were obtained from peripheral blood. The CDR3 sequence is CASSRRVGGYSNQPQHF. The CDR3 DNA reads TGTGCCAGCAGCCGCAGGGTAGGAGGGTATAGCAATCAGCCCCAGCATTTT.